Listed below are T cell receptor beta chains from one sample, sequenced in a study of Ad26.COV2.S vaccination and SARS-CoV-2 variants. Measured with immunoSEQ multiplex PCR; TCRdb has only the in-frame clones, and not every one. Among hundreds of thousands of clones listed, 88% were seen once. Sequenced here: peripheral blood, sampled in a trial of Ad26.COV2.S vaccine versus placebo. These receptor sequences come from a person aged 18-65 years who received the Ad26.COV2.S COVID-19 vaccine or a placebo. Both conserved end residues are part of each CDR3. A D gene is named only where the DNA matches it firmly. Clone size is stated in some rows and not others, as once, few, many or a class when expanded.

D gene: .; V gene: TRBV19; clone size: .; J gene: TRBJ1-5; CDR3 DNA: TGTGCCAGTAGTATCCAACGGTCCCAGCCCCAGCATTTT; CDR3 protein: CASSIQRSQPQHF
D gene: .; V gene: TRBV13; clone size: once; J gene: TRBJ2-6; CDR3 DNA: TGTGCCAGCAGCCCCCGGGACAGGGCCAACGTCCTGACTTTC; CDR3 protein: CASSPRDRANVLTF
D gene: TRBD1; V gene: TRBV12-5; clone size: .; J gene: TRBJ2-1; CDR3 DNA: TGTGCTAGTGGTTTACGTCCGGGACAGACGTACAATGAGCAGTTCTTC; CDR3 protein: CASGLRPGQTYNEQFF
D gene: .; V gene: TRBV27; clone size: .; J gene: TRBJ1-1; CDR3 DNA: TGTGCCAGCAGAGACAAAGACAGCCTGAACACTGAAGCTTTCTTT; CDR3 protein: CASRDKDSLNTEAFF
D gene: .; V gene: TRBV7-9; clone size: .; J gene: TRBJ2-7; CDR3 DNA: TGTGCCAGCAGCTTAATAACCGGGACGGGGAGTGGGGAGCAGTACTTC; CDR3 protein: CASSLITGTGSGEQYF
D gene: .; V gene: TRBV19; clone size: .; J gene: TRBJ1-1; CDR3 DNA: TGTGCAGCAGGGGTTTGGAACACTGAAGCTTTCTTT; CDR3 protein: CAAGVWNTEAFF
D gene: .; V gene: TRBV6-2/TRBV6-3; clone size: .; J gene: TRBJ2-1; CDR3 DNA: TGTGCCAGCAGTGGCTTACAGAGAGGGTCCTACAATGAGCAGTTCTTC; CDR3 protein: CASSGLQRGSYNEQFF
D gene: TRBD2; V gene: TRBV7-8; clone size: few; J gene: TRBJ2-1; CDR3 DNA: TGTGCCAGCAGCTTAGTTGGGACTAGCGTTGACAATGAGCAGTTCTTC; CDR3 protein: CASSLVGTSVDNEQFF
D gene: .; V gene: TRBV30; clone size: once; J gene: TRBJ2-3; CDR3 DNA: TGTGCCTGGAGTGTAGGGCTAGCGTCACCGGGGGATACGCAGTATTTT; CDR3 protein: CAWSVGLASPGDTQYF
D gene: TRBD1; V gene: TRBV3-1/TRBV3-2; clone size: once; J gene: TRBJ1-1; CDR3 DNA: TGTGCCAGCAGCCAGGGGGGACAGGGGAGGACTGAAGCTTTCTTT; CDR3 protein: CASSQGGQGRTEAFF
D gene: .; V gene: TRBV6-5; clone size: .; J gene: TRBJ2-5; CDR3 DNA: TGTGCCAGCAGTTATAGTGACGTTGAAGAGACCCAGTACTTC; CDR3 protein: CASSYSDVEETQYF
D gene: .; V gene: TRBV5-1; clone size: .; J gene: TRBJ1-6; CDR3 DNA: TGCGCCAGCAGCTTGATAGGGAGCTCCTATAATTCACCCCTCCACTTT; CDR3 protein: CASSLIGSSYNSPLHF
D gene: .; V gene: TRBV6-5; clone size: .; J gene: TRBJ2-7; CDR3 DNA: TGTGCCAGCAGTTACTACGACGGCTACGAGCAGTACTTC; CDR3 protein: CASSYYDGYEQYF
D gene: .; V gene: TRBV28; clone size: .; J gene: TRBJ2-7; CDR3 DNA: TGTGCCAGCTACCAGAATGGGGGCAGCGACGAGCAGTACTTC; CDR3 protein: CASYQNGGSDEQYF
D gene: .; V gene: TRBV6-5; clone size: .; J gene: TRBJ2-7; CDR3 DNA: TGTGCCAGCAGTTACTTTTACGAGCAGTACTTC; CDR3 protein: CASSYFYEQYF
D gene: .; V gene: TRBV7-3; clone size: .; J gene: TRBJ1-2; CDR3 DNA: TGTGCCAGCAGCTTAAGCCGGACAATTCATGGCTACACCTTC; CDR3 protein: CASSLSRTIHGYTF
D gene: TRBD1; V gene: TRBV11-2; clone size: .; J gene: TRBJ1-6; CDR3 DNA: TGTGCCAGCAGCTTGGGTACCAGGACAGGGTCCTATAATTCACCCCTCCACTTT; CDR3 protein: CASSLGTRTGSYNSPLHF
D gene: .; V gene: TRBV6-1; clone size: .; J gene: TRBJ2-3; CDR3 DNA: TGTGCCAGCAGTGAAGCGTTAGATACGCAGTATTTT; CDR3 protein: CASSEALDTQYF
D gene: TRBD2; V gene: TRBV7-2; clone size: .; J gene: TRBJ2-3; CDR3 DNA: TGTGCCAGCAGCTCAGAGGGACTAGGAACAGATACGCAGTATTTT; CDR3 protein: CASSSEGLGTDTQYF
D gene: .; V gene: TRBV4-1; clone size: .; J gene: TRBJ1-2; CDR3 DNA: TGCGCCAGCAGCCAAGGTTCAGTAGGGGACTATGGCTACACCTTC; CDR3 protein: CASSQGSVGDYGYTF
D gene: .; V gene: TRBV7-2; clone size: few; J gene: TRBJ1-5; CDR3 DNA: TGTGCCAGCAGCTCCAGGGGAGAACAGCCCCAGCATTTT; CDR3 protein: CASSSRGEQPQHF
D gene: TRBD1; V gene: TRBV5-5; clone size: once; J gene: TRBJ1-1; CDR3 DNA: TGTGCCAGCAGCTTGGCCCCGGACAGGGGAGAAGCTTTCTTT; CDR3 protein: CASSLAPDRGEAFF
D gene: .; V gene: TRBV19; clone size: .; J gene: TRBJ2-1; CDR3 DNA: TGTGCCAGTACCCCTAGAGTACCCTACAATGAGCAGTTCTTC; CDR3 protein: CASTPRVPYNEQFF
D gene: TRBD1; V gene: TRBV6-6; clone size: .; J gene: TRBJ1-1; CDR3 DNA: TGTGCCAGCAGAAGAGGACAGGGGTCTGACACTGAAGCTTTCTTT; CDR3 protein: CASRRGQGSDTEAFF
D gene: .; V gene: TRBV6-6; clone size: once; J gene: TRBJ1-2; CDR3 DNA: TGTGCCAGCAGCCTGACAGACAACTATGGCTACACCTTC; CDR3 protein: CASSLTDNYGYTF
D gene: .; V gene: TRBV18; clone size: .; J gene: TRBJ2-3; CDR3 DNA: TGTGCCAGCTCTCCGACAGCAAGCACAGATACGCAGTATTTT; CDR3 protein: CASSPTASTDTQYF
D gene: .; V gene: TRBV14; clone size: .; J gene: TRBJ1-1; CDR3 DNA: TGTGCCAGCAGCCCCCCGGGACGGGTGAACACTGAAGCTTTCTTT; CDR3 protein: CASSPPGRVNTEAFF
D gene: .; V gene: TRBV5-6; clone size: .; J gene: TRBJ1-2; CDR3 DNA: TGTGCCAGCAGCTTTCCGGGGGCGGCCACCTATGGCTACACCTTC; CDR3 protein: CASSFPGAATYGYTF
D gene: .; V gene: TRBV7-2; clone size: .; J gene: TRBJ1-5; CDR3 DNA: TGTGCCAGCAGCTTAATGGCCAGCAATCAGCCCCAGCATTTT; CDR3 protein: CASSLMASNQPQHF
D gene: .; V gene: TRBV20-1; clone size: .; J gene: TRBJ1-1; CDR3 DNA: TGCAGTGCTAGTAAGGGCACTGAAGCTTTCTTT; CDR3 protein: CSASKGTEAFF
D gene: .; V gene: TRBV27; clone size: .; J gene: TRBJ1-2; CDR3 DNA: TGTGCCAGCAGTTCTACAGGGTTTAGTGGCTACACCTTC; CDR3 protein: CASSSTGFSGYTF
D gene: .; V gene: TRBV7-2; clone size: once; J gene: TRBJ1-5; CDR3 DNA: TGTGCCAGCAGCTTAGTGGGGGGAAGCAATCAGCCCCAGCATTTT; CDR3 protein: CASSLVGGSNQPQHF
D gene: .; V gene: TRBV7-2; clone size: .; J gene: TRBJ1-2; CDR3 DNA: TGTGCCAGCAGTCAGGCGGATGCAGACATTTATGGCTACACCTTC; CDR3 protein: CASSQADADIYGYTF
D gene: .; V gene: TRBV6-5; clone size: .; J gene: TRBJ1-2; CDR3 DNA: TGTGCCAGCAGTTACTCGAGGGTCCTTCCTAATGGCTACACCTTC; CDR3 protein: CASSYSRVLPNGYTF
D gene: .; V gene: TRBV11-3; clone size: few; J gene: TRBJ2-5; CDR3 DNA: TGTGCCAGCAGCTTAGGGCAGACCAACCAAGAGACCCAGTACTTC; CDR3 protein: CASSLGQTNQETQYF
D gene: .; V gene: TRBV2; clone size: .; J gene: TRBJ2-5; CDR3 DNA: TGTGCCAGCAGGTCGGACCAAGAGACCCAGTACTTC; CDR3 protein: CASRSDQETQYF
D gene: TRBD2; V gene: TRBV5-4; clone size: .; J gene: TRBJ2-2; CDR3 DNA: TGTGCCAGCAGCTTTCCCGGGACTAGCGGGGGGGCTGGCGGGGAGCTGTTTTTT; CDR3 protein: CASSFPGTSGGAGGELFF
D gene: TRBD1; V gene: TRBV30; clone size: .; J gene: TRBJ2-3; CDR3 DNA: TGTGCCTGGGATCGGGACAGGGGCACAGATACGCAGTATTTT; CDR3 protein: CAWDRDRGTDTQYF
D gene: TRBD1; V gene: TRBV7-3; clone size: .; J gene: TRBJ2-3; CDR3 DNA: TGTGCCAGCAGCTTAACGTCGGGGACAGGCTCAGATACGCAGTATTTT; CDR3 protein: CASSLTSGTGSDTQYF
D gene: .; V gene: TRBV7-2; clone size: .; J gene: TRBJ1-1; CDR3 DNA: TGTGCCAGCAGCTTGGGGGGCGCGGGTACTGAAGCTTTCTTT; CDR3 protein: CASSLGGAGTEAFF